Listed below are T cell receptor beta chains from one sample, sequenced in a study of T cells in localized non-small cell lung cancer. Some clones are missing from TCRdb's copy, which holds only in-frame ones; the method was immunoSEQ multiplex PCR. In the table there are around 30,000 clones, 94% of which are singletons. Here the sequenced sample was peripheral blood, taken before any cancer treatment. These receptors originate from a woman aged 35-75 years with stage I lung adenocarcinoma. CDR3s include the opening cysteine and the closing phenylalanine or tryptophan. D genes are given only for firm matches. A clone size is listed for some rows: how often the clone was seen (once, few, many), or a class if it is expanded.

d_gene | abundance | j_gene | v_gene | CDR3nt | CDR3aa
. | . | TRBJ1-3 | TRBV4-3 | TGCGCCAGCAGCCTCAGGGCAGGGTCTGGAAACACCATATATTTT | CASSLRAGSGNTIYF
TRBD2 | . | TRBJ2-3 | TRBV27 | TGTGCCAGCAGTTTTTCGGCGGGAGGGCTGGCAGATACGCAGTATTTT | CASSFSAGGLADTQYF
. | . | TRBJ2-4 | TRBV5-1 | TGCGCCAGCAGCGTAGGCCTCACCAACATTCAGTACTTC | CASSVGLTNIQYF
TRBD1 | . | TRBJ1-2 | TRBV28 | TGTGCCAGCAGTTCCAACAGGGGGGGCTATGGCTACACCTTC | CASSSNRGGYGYTF
. | once | TRBJ2-3 | TRBV10-1 | TGCGCCAGCAGTGATCTTCCGCAGGGCCTCACAGATACGCAGTATTTT | CASSDLPQGLTDTQYF
. | . | TRBJ2-7 | TRBV7-9 | TGTGCCAGCAGCGCGGGACTGCTTGCCTACGAGCAGTACTTC | CASSAGLLAYEQYF
. | . | TRBJ2-3 | TRBV11-2 | TGTGCCAGCAGCTTAGATCGTCGGGGCGCAGATACGCAGTATTTT | CASSLDRRGADTQYF
. | . | TRBJ2-3 | TRBV6-6 | TGTGCCAGCAACCTAAACGGTGGGAGTTCTGATACGCAGTATTTT | CASNLNGGSSDTQYF
. | . | TRBJ1-1 | TRBV5-4 | TGTGCCAGCAGCTTACAAACTGAAGCTTTCTTT | CASSLQTEAFF
TRBD2 | . | TRBJ2-7 | TRBV19 | TGTGCCAGTAGGGTGACTAGCGGGAGCGCCTACGAGCAGTACTTC | CASRVTSGSAYEQYF
. | . | TRBJ2-2 | TRBV27 | TGTGCCAGCAGTGGGGGGCACACCGGGGAGCTGTTTTTT | CASSGGHTGELFF
. | . | TRBJ1-3 | TRBV10-2 | TGCGCCAGCAGTAAAAAGGGGGCTGGAAACACCATATATTTT | CASSKKGAGNTIYF
TRBD1 | . | TRBJ1-1 | TRBV6-5 | TGTGCCAGCAGGCCCTACAGGGGCACTGAAGCTTTCTTT | CASRPYRGTEAFF
. | . | TRBJ1-3 | TRBV9 | TGTGCCAGCAGCGTACACTCTGGAAACACCATATATTTT | CASSVHSGNTIYF
TRBD2 | once | TRBJ2-7 | TRBV7-2 | TGTGCCAGCAGCTTAGCCCTAGCGGGAAGGGAGCAGTACTTC | CASSLALAGREQYF
TRBD1 | . | TRBJ1-2 | TRBV5-4 | TGTGCCAGCAGCGTAGGGACAGGGGGCACCTATGGCTACACCTTC | CASSVGTGGTYGYTF
. | . | TRBJ1-1 | TRBV5-1 | TGCGCCAGCAGCTTGGGTCACGGGACTAAGCTTGAAGCTTTCTTT | CASSLGHGTKLEAFF
. | . | TRBJ2-3 | TRBV7-9 | TGTGCCAGCAGCTTTGGTGAAGATACGCAGTATTTT | CASSFGEDTQYF
. | . | TRBJ2-7 | TRBV6-5 | TGTGCCAGCAGTAGCCCAAGGGGAACCTACGAGCAGTACTTC | CASSSPRGTYEQYF
TRBD1 | few | TRBJ2-1 | TRBV5-1 | TGCGCCAGCAGCCCGGACGCGACAGGGGGGGTCAATGAGCAGTTCTTC | CASSPDATGGVNEQFF
. | . | TRBJ1-1 | TRBV27 | TGTGCCAGCAGTTTAATACCGAACACTGAAGCTTTCTTT | CASSLIPNTEAFF
TRBD1 | . | TRBJ1-1 | TRBV7-8 | TGTGCCAGCAGCGTAATAACAGGGGCCAACACTGAAGCTTTCTTT | CASSVITGANTEAFF
TRBD2 | once | TRBJ2-5 | TRBV11-3 | TGTGCCAGCAGCTCGATTACCCGACTAGCGTCAGCGACCCAGTACTTC | CASSSITRLASATQYF
TRBD1 | once | TRBJ2-7 | TRBV2 | TGTGCCAGCAGTGTGGGACAGGCCTACGAGCAGTACTTC | CASSVGQAYEQYF
. | . | TRBJ1-2 | TRBV2 | TGTGCCAGCAGTGTAATGCGTGGCTACACCTTC | CASSVMRGYTF